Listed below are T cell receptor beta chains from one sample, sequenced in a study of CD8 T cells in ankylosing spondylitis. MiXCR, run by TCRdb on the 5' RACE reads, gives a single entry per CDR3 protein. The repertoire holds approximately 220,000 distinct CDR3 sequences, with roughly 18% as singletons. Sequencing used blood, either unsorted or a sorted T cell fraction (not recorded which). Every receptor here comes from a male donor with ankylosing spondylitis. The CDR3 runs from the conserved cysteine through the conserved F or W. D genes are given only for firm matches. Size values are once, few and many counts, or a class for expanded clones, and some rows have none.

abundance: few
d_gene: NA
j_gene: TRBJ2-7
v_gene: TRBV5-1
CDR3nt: TGCGCCAGCAGCCCAAGGACCTTTTCCTACGAGCAGTACTTC
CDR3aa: CASSPRTFSYEQYF

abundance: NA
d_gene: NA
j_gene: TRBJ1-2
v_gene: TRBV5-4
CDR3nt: TGTGCCAGCAGCTTGGTTCTGGGGGCCGTGGATGGCTACACCTTC
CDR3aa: CASSLVLGAVDGYTF

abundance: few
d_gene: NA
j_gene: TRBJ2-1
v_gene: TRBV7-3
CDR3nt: TGTGCCAGCAGCGCGGCGGACTCGACCTACAATGAGCAGTTCTTC
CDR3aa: CASSAADSTYNEQFF

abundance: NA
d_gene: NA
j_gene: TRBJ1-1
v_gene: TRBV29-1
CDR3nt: TGCAGCGTCCAAAGGGTGTTGAACACTGAAGCTTTCTTT
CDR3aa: CSVQRVLNTEAFF

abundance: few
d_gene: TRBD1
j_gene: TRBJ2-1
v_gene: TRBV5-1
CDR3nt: TGCGCCAGCAGCGGGCGACAGGGGACGAATGAGGAGCAGTTCTTC
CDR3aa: CASSGRQGTNEEQFF

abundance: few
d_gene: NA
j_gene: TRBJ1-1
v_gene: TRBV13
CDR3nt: TGTGCCAGCAGCTTAGTCGGAGGGTTCGCTGAAGCTTTCTTT
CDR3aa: CASSLVGGFAEAFF

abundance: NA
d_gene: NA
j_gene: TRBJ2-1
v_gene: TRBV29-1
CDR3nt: TGCAGCGCCGGTCTGGGAGGAAGCTACAATGAGCAGTTCTTC
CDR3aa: CSAGLGGSYNEQFF

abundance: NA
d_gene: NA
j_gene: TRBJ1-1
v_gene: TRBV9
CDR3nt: TGTGCCAGCAGCCCGCTCTCCTTGGGCCATTTGAACACTGAAGCTTTCTTT
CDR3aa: CASSPLSLGHLNTEAFF

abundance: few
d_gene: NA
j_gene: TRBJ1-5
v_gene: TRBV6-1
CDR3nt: TGTGCCAGCAGCCCCCCCCTAGGTCAGCCCCAGCATTTT
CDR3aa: CASSPPLGQPQHF

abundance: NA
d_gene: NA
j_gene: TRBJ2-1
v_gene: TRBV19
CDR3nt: TGTGCCAGTACAAAGACCGTCTCAACGCTACGACATGAGCAGTTCTTC
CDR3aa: CASTKTVSTLRHEQFF

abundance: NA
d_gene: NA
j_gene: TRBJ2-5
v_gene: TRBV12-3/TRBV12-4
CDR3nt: TGTGCCAGCAGTTTGAGTGGCGGGTTAGGGGAGACCCAGTACTTC
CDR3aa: CASSLSGGLGETQYF

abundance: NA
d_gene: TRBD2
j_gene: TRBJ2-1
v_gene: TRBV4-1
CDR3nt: TGCGCCAGCAGCCAAGACGGGAGTACTAGCGGAGACAATGAGCAGTTCTTC
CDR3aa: CASSQDGSTSGDNEQFF

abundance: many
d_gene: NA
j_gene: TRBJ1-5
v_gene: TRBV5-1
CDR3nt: TGCGCCAGCAGCTACGACAGCGGTCAGCCCCAGCATTTT
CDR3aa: CASSYDSGQPQHF

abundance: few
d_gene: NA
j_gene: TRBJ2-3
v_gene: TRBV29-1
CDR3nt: TGCAGCGTTGAAGAAATGGGGGTAGGGACAGATACGCAGTATTTT
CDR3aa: CSVEEMGVGTDTQYF

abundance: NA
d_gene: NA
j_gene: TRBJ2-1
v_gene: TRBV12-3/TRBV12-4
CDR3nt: TGTGCCAGCAGAAAAGCGGACTACAATGAGCAGTTCTTC
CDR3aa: CASRKADYNEQFF

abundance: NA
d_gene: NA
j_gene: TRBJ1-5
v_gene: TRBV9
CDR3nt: TGTGCCAGCAGCGAGGGGGGTTGGAATCAGCCCCAGCATTTT
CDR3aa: CASSEGGWNQPQHF

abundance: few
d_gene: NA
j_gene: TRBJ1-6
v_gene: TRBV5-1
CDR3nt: TGCGCCAGCAGCGCCTGGAGGGATTCACCCCTCCACTTT
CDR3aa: CASSAWRDSPLHF

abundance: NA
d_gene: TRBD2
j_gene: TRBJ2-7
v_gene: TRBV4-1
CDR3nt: TGCGCCAGCAGCCAAGAGGAGGGCGAGACTAGCGGCTACGAGCAGTACTTC
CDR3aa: CASSQEEGETSGYEQYF

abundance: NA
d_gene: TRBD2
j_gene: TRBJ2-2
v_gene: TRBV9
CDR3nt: TGTGCCAGCAGTGCTCTAGCGGGGATGAGCACCGGGGAGCTGTTTTTT
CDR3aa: CASSALAGMSTGELFF

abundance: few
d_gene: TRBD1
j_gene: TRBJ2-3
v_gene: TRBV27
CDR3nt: TGTGCCAGCAGTTCCCCGGGACAGGGCACAGATACGCAGTATTTT
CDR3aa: CASSSPGQGTDTQYF

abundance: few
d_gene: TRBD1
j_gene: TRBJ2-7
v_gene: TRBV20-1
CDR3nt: TGCAGTGCTAGTTCCCGAGCCGGGACAGGGATGGACGAGCAGTACTTC
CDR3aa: CSASSRAGTGMDEQYF

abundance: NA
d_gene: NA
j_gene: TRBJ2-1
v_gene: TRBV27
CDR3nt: TGTGCCGCCACCTCAGGGGAGGATGAGCAGTTCTTC
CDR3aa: CAATSGEDEQFF

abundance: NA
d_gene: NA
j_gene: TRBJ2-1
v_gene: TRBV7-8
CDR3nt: TGTGCCAGCAGCTCCCAGACTGGGACGTTATTAATTCCAGCCAATGAGCAGTTCTTC
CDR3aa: CASSSQTGTLLIPANEQFF

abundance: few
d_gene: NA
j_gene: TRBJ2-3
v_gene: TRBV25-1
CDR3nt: TGTGCCAGCCGGCCGGGGGCTCGAGATACGCAGTATTTT
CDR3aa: CASRPGARDTQYF

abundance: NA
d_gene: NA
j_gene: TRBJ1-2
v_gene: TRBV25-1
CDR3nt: TGTGCCAGCAGTGATACAGTCATTTATGGCTACACCTTC
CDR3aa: CASSDTVIYGYTF

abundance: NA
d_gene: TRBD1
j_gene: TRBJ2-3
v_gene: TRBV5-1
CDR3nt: TGCGCCAGCAGCGGAGGGACAGGTTTCACAGATACGCAGTATTTT
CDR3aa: CASSGGTGFTDTQYF

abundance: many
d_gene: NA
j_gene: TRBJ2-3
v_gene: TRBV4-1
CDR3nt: TGCGCCAGCAGCCAAGCCCCGTCAGATACGCAGTATTTT
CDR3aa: CASSQAPSDTQYF

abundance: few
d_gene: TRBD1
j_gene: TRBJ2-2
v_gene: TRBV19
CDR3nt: TGTGCCAGTACGCGGACAGGGTACGGGGAGCTGTTTTTT
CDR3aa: CASTRTGYGELFF